This TCR beta chain was observed in a study of T-cell reconstitution after alpha-beta-depleted transplantation in children. Study results and limitations: Recipient T cells and thymic progenitors that survived were the source of the high TCRbeta diversity seen at day 60 in some patients. It was newly produced T cells that mostly accounted for T-cell counts and diversity one year after transplant. About two months after transplant, alpha-beta T cells reportedly came from several hundred expanded graft clones.

During its preparation, the TCRbeta library received unique molecular identifiers. TCRdb reanalysed the PCR reads using MiXCR and keeps one entry per CDR3 protein. This sample has approximately 500,000 distinct CDR3 sequences, with 8% to 11% found just once. This clonotype has ten or more counts. The antigen remains undetermined. Trimming removed 7 bases at V and 0 bases at J, with 11 bases between. This CDR3 is built from 14 residues. Germline V CDR1 and CDR2: SGDLS, YYNGEE. The TCR comes from a child aged 2 to 9 with inherited bone marrow failure, due to receive a stem cell transplant. This chain connects TRBV9 to TRBJ1-3; D not certain. The sample consisted of PBMCs, taken before TCRalphabeta/CD19-depleted stem cell transplant. The chain's CDR3 is CASGPGLSGNTIYF. DNA of the CDR3: TGTGCCAGCGGCCCGGGTCTCTCTGGAAACACCATATATTTT.